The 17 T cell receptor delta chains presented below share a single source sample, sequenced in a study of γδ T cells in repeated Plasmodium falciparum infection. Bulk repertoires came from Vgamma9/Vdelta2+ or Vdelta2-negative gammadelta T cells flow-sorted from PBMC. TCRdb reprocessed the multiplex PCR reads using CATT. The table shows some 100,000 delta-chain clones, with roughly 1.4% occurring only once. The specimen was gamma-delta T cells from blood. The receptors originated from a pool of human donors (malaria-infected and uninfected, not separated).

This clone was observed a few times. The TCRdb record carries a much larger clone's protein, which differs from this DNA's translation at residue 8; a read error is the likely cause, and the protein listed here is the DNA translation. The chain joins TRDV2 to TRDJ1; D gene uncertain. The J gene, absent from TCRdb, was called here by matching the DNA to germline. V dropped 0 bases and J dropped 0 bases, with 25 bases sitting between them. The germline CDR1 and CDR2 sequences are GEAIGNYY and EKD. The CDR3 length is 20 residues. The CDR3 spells CACDTVKVTSRISYTDKLIF. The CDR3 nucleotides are TGTGCCTGTGACACCGTGAAGGTGACTTCAAGGATCTCGTACACCGATAAACTCATCTTT.

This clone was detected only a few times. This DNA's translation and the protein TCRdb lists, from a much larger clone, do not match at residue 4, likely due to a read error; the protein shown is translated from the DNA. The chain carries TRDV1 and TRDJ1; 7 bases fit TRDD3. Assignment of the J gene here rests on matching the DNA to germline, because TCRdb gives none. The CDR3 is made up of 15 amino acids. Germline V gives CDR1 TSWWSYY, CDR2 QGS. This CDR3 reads CALEELGRIRIKLIF. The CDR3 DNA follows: TGTGCTCTTGAGGAACTAGGAAGGATACGCATTAAACTCATCTTT.

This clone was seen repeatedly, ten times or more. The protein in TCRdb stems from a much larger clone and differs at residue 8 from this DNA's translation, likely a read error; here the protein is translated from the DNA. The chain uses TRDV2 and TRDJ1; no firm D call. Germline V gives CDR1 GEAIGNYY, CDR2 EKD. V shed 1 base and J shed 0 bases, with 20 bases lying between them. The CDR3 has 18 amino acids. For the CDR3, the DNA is TGTGCCTGTGACACGAAGTACTGCCAGCCGATGTACACCGATAAACTCATCTTT. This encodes CACDTKYCQPMYTDKLIF.

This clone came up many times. The CDR3 spells CALGGSHNYWRGDTDKLIF. The CDR3 nucleotides read TGTGCTCTTGGGGGATCCCATAACTACTGGCGGGGAGACACCGATAAACTCATCTTT. The chain uses TRDV1 and TRDJ1; possibly TRDD3 for D (5 bases). Matching the DNA to germline supplied the J gene, which TCRdb does not give. The CDR3 is made up of 19 amino acids. The germline gives CDR1 TSWWSYY, CDR2 QGS. V lost 4 bases and J 0 bases, leaving 24 bases between the germline ends.

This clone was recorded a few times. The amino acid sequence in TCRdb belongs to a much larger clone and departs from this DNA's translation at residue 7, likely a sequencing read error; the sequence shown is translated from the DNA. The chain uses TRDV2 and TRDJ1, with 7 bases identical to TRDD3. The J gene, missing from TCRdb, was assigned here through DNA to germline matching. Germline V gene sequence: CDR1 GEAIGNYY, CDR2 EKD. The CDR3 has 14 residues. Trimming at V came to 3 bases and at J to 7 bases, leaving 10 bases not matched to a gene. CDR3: CACDATRPGGKLIF. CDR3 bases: TGTGCCTGTGACGCGACTCGTCCTGGGGGTAAACTCATCTTT.

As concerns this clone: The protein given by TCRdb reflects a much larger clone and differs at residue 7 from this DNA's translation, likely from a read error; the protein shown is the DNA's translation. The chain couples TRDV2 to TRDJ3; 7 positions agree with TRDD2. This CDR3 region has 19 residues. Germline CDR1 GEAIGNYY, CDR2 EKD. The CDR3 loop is CACDSIRGLPSWDTRQMFF. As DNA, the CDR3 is TGTGCCTGTGACTCTATACGGGGCCTCCCTTCCTGGGACACCCGACAGATGTTCTTC.

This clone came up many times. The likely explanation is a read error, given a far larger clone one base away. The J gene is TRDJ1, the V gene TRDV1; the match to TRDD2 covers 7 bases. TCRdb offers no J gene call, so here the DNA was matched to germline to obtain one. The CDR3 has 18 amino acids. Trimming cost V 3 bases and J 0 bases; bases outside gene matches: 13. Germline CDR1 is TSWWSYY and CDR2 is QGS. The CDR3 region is CALGEHSYVREYTDKLIF. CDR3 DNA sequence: TGTGCTCTTGGGGAGCATTCCTACGTGAGGGAGTACACCGATAAACTCATCTTT.

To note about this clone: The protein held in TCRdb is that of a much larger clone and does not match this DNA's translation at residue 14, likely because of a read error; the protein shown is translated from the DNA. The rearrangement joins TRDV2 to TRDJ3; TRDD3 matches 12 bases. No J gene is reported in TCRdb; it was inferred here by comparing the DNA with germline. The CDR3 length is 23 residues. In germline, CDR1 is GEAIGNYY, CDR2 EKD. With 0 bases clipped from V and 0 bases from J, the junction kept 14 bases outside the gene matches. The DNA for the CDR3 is TGTGCCTGTGACACCGCGTGGGTACTGGGGGATACACGGGACTCCTGGGACACCCGACAGATGTTTTTC. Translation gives CACDTAWVLGDTRDSWDTRQMFF.

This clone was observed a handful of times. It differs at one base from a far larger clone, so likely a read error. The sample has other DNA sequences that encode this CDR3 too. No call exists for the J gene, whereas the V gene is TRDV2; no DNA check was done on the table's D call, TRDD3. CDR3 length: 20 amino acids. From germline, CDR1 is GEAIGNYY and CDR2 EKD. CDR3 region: CACDTAAGGSGSWDTRQMFF. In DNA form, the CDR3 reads TGTGCCTGTGACACGGCGGCTGGGGGATCGGGCTCCTGGGACACCCGACAGATGTTCTTC.

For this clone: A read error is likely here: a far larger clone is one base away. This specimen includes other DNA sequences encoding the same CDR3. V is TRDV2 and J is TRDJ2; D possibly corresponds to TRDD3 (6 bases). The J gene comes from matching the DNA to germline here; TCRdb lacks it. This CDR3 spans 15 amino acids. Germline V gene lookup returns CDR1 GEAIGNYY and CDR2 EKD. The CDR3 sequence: CACDTGDALTAQLFF. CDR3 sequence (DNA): TGTGCCTGTGACACCGGGGATGCTTTGACAGCTCAACTCTTCTTT.

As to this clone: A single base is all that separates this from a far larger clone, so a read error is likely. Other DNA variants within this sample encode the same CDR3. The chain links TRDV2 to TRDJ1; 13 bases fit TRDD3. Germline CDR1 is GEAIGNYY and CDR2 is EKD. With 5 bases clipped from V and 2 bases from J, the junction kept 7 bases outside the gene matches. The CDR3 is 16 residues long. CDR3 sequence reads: CACVGLGDTGTDKLIF. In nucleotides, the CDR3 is TGTGCCTGTGTAGGACTGGGGGATACGGGTACCGATAAACTCATCTTT.

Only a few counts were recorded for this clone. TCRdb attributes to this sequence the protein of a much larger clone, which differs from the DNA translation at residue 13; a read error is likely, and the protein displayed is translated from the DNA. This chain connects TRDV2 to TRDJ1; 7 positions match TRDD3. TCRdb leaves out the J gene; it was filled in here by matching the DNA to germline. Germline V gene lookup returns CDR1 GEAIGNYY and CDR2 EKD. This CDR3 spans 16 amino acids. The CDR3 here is CACDTAGGSYTDELIF. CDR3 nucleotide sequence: TGTGCCTGTGACACCGCAGGGGGATCGTACACCGATGAACTCATCTTT.

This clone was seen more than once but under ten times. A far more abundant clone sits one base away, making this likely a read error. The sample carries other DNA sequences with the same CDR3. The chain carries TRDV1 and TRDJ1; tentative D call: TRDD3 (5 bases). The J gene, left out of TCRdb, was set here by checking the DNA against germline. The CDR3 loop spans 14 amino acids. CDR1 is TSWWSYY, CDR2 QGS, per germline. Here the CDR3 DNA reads TGTGCCCTTGGGGAACCCTTTGGGGCCGATAAACTCATCTTT. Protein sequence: CALGEPFGADKLIF.

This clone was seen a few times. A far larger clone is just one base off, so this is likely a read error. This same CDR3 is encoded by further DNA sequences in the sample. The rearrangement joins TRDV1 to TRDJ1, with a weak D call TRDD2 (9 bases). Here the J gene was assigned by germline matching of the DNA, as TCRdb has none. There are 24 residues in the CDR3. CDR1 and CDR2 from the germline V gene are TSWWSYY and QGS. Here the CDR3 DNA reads TGTGCTCTCGGGGAACTGTGGACACACCCTTCCTACGGACAGTTACTGGGGGACACCGATAAACTCATCTTT. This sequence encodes CALGELWTHPSYGQLLGDTDKLIF.

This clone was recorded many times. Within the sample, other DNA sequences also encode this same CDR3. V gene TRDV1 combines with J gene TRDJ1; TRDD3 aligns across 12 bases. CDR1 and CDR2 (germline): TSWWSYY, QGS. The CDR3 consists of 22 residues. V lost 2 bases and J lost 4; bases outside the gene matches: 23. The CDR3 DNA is TGTGCTCTTGGGGAAAGTCTTTGGGATCGACTGGGGGATACCACAAAGGGCGATAAACTCATCTTT. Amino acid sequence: CALGESLWDRLGDTTKGDKLIF.

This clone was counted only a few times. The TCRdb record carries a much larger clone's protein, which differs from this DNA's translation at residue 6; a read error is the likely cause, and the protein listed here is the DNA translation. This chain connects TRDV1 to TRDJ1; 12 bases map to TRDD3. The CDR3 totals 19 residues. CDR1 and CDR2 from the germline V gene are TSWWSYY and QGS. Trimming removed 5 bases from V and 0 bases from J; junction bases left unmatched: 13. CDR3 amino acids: CALGNALGDTEGYTDKLIF. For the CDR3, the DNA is TGTGCTCTTGGGAACGCACTGGGGGATACAGAGGGGTACACCGATAAACTCATCTTT.

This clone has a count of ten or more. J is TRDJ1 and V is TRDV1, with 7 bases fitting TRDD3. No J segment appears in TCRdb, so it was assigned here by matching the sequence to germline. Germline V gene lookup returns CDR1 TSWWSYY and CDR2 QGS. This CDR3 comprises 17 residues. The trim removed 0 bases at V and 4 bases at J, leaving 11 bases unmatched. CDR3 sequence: CALGELLPRGIGDKLIF. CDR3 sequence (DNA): TGTGCTCTTGGGGAACTTCTTCCCCGGGGGATCGGCGATAAACTCATCTTT.